These T cell receptor beta chains were read from a single sample in a study of long-term antiretroviral therapy in people with HIV. The repertoire was sequenced with immunoSEQ multiplex PCR; TCRdb's copy has only in-frame clones and lacks some. Of around 25,000 clones listed, 88% are singletons. The input for sequencing was unsorted PBMCs, taken around 4.5 years after starting antiretroviral therapy. The receptors originated from a man younger than 40 with HIV. CDR3s include the opening cysteine and the closing phenylalanine or tryptophan. A D gene is named only where the DNA matches it firmly. Rows may omit the clone size; those that give it use once, few, many or a size class.

clone_size,d_call,v_call,j_call,cdr3_aa,cdr3_nt
-,-,TRBV28,TRBJ1-5,CASSMFKVSPNQPQHF,TGTGCCAGCAGTATGTTTAAGGTCAGCCCCAATCAGCCCCAGCATTTT
-,-,TRBV19,TRBJ2-7,CASSIGLAEQYF,TGTGCCAGTAGTATTGGACTCGCCGAGCAGTACTTC
once,-,TRBV7-3,TRBJ1-3,CASSPDNPGSFSSGNTIYF,TGTGCCAGCAGCCCTGATAACCCCGGGTCTTTTAGCTCTGGAAACACCATATATTTT
-,-,TRBV7-2,TRBJ2-7,CASSPSGYEQYF,TGTGCCAGCAGCCCCTCTGGTTACGAGCAGTACTTC
-,TRBD2,TRBV6-5,TRBJ2-7,CASSRAGLGTYEQYF,TGTGCCAGTTCCAGAGCGGGACTAGGAACCTACGAGCAGTACTTC
-,TRBD1,TRBV4-3,TRBJ1-1,CASSQDRFGTGIGAFF,TGCGCCAGCAGCCAAGACCGCTTTGGGACAGGGATTGGAGCTTTCTTT
once,-,TRBV19,TRBJ2-7,CASSSTTDSYEQYF,TGTGCCAGTAGTTCGACCACGGACTCCTATGAGCAGTACTTC
-,TRBD1,TRBV5-1,TRBJ2-1,CASSFSTGGAYNEQFF,TGCGCCAGCAGCTTCTCGACAGGGGGCGCCTACAATGAGCAGTTCTTC
-,-,TRBV6-5,TRBJ1-2,CASSLGGGGYGYTF,TGTGCCAGCAGTCTTGGGGGGGGCGGCTATGGCTACACCTTC
-,TRBD2,TRBV2,TRBJ2-1,CASSYVGLAGRSSYNEQFF,TGTGCCAGCAGCTACGTGGGACTAGCGGGCCGCAGCTCCTACAATGAGCAGTTCTTC
-,-,TRBV18,TRBJ2-7,CASSPGVSTYEQYF,TGTGCCAGCTCACCGGGCGTTTCAACCTACGAGCAGTACTTC
-,TRBD1,TRBV18,TRBJ1-5,CASSPTERGQGGQPQHF,TGTGCCAGCTCACCAACCGAAAGGGGACAGGGAGGACAGCCCCAGCATTTT
once,TRBD1,TRBV11-3,TRBJ2-2,CASSLRTGVTGELFF,TGTGCCAGCAGCTTAAGGACAGGGGTCACCGGGGAGCTGTTTTTT
once,-,TRBV15,TRBJ2-1,CATASGRYNEQFF,TGTGCCACCGCCTCGGGGCGGTACAATGAGCAGTTCTTC
-,-,TRBV6-5,TRBJ1-4,CASSLKPGTHVGKLFF,TGTGCCAGCAGTTTAAAGCCGGGAACCCATGTAGGAAAACTGTTTTTT
-,TRBD1,TRBV27,TRBJ2-1,CASSSDRGPYNEQFF,TGTGCCAGCAGTTCCGACAGGGGGCCCTACAATGAGCAGTTCTTC
-,-,TRBV6-6,TRBJ2-1,CASTPRGIYNEQFF,TGTGCCAGCACCCCACGGGGAATTTACAATGAGCAGTTCTTC
-,TRBD2,TRBV10-3,TRBJ2-2,CAISPGLAGVGPGELFF,TGTGCCATCAGCCCGGGACTAGCGGGAGTCGGCCCCGGGGAGCTGTTTTTT
-,-,TRBV7-2,TRBJ1-3,CASSFSGRGLSGNTIYF,TGTGCCAGCAGCTTCTCAGGGAGAGGCCTCTCTGGAAACACCATATATTTT
once,-,TRBV18,TRBJ1-1,CASSPRANTEAFF,TGTGCCAGCTCACCAAGGGCCAACACTGAAGCTTTCTTT
-,TRBD1,TRBV11-2,TRBJ2-7,CASSSGQGKSAYEQYF,TGTGCCAGCAGCTCCGGACAGGGGAAAAGCGCCTACGAGCAGTACTTC
-,TRBD1,TRBV19,TRBJ1-3,CASSILAGGVSGNTIYF,TGTGCCAGTAGTATACTGGCAGGGGGCGTCTCTGGAAACACCATATATTTT